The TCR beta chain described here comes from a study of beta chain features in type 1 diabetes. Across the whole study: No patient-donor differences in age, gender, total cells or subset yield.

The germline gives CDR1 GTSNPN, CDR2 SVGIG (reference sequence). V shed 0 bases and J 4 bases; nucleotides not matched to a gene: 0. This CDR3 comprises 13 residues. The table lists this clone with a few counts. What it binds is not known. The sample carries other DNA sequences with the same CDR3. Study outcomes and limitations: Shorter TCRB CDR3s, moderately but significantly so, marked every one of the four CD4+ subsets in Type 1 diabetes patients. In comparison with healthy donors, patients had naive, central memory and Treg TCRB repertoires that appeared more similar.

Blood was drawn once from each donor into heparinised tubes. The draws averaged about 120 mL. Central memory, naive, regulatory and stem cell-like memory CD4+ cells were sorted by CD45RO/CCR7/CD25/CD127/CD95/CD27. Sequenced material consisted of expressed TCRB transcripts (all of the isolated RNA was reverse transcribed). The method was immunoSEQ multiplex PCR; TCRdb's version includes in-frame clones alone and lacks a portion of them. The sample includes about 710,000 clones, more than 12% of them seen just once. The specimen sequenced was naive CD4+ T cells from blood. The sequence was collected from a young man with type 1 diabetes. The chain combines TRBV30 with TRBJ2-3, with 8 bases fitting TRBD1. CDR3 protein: CAWSVQGADTQYF. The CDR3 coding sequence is TGTGCCTGGAGTGTACAGGGGGCAGATACGCAGTATTTT.